This is a list of T cell receptor beta chains from one sample in a study of cytomegalovirus exposure and HLA in healthy donors. Assay used: immunoSEQ multiplex PCR; TCRdb lists only in-frame clones, some missing. Altogether hundreds of thousands of clones are present, over 80% being singletons, with the ten largest covering around 5.5%. Sequenced: PBMCs. The receptors here all came from a woman aged 18-35 years in good health and CMV-seronegative. CDR3s include the opening cysteine and the closing phenylalanine or tryptophan. The D gene is left open where the match is weak. Clone size appears in some rows only: once, few, many, or a class for an expanded clone.

v_gene: TRBV2
abundance: NA
j_gene: TRBJ1-5
d_gene: NA
CDR3aa: CASSEIGREGNQPQHF
CDR3nt: TGTGCCAGCAGTGAAATAGGCAGGGAAGGGAATCAGCCCCAGCATTTT

v_gene: TRBV5-1
abundance: NA
j_gene: TRBJ1-2
d_gene: NA
CDR3aa: CASSLDRGMSYGYTF
CDR3nt: TGCGCCAGCAGCTTGGATCGGGGTATGAGTTATGGCTACACCTTC

v_gene: TRBV5-6
abundance: NA
j_gene: TRBJ2-3
d_gene: NA
CDR3aa: CASSRYASTDTQYF
CDR3nt: TGTGCCAGCAGCCGCTACGCTAGCACAGATACGCAGTATTTT

v_gene: TRBV11-2
abundance: NA
j_gene: TRBJ1-1
d_gene: NA
CDR3aa: CASSRFRTGENTEAFF
CDR3nt: TGTGCCAGCAGCCGTTTCAGGACGGGCGAGAACACTGAAGCTTTCTTT

v_gene: TRBV6-5
abundance: NA
j_gene: TRBJ1-5
d_gene: TRBD1
CDR3aa: CASRQGGSNQPQHF
CDR3nt: TGTGCCAGCCGACAGGGTGGGAGCAATCAGCCCCAGCATTTT

v_gene: TRBV27
abundance: many
j_gene: TRBJ2-7
d_gene: NA
CDR3aa: CASSLTPGLSYEQYF
CDR3nt: TGTGCCAGCAGTTTAACTCCCGGGCTCTCCTACGAGCAGTACTTC

v_gene: TRBV6-1
abundance: NA
j_gene: TRBJ2-1
d_gene: NA
CDR3aa: CASSEESVYNEQFF
CDR3nt: TGTGCCAGCAGTGAGGAGTCAGTCTACAATGAGCAGTTCTTC

v_gene: TRBV27
abundance: NA
j_gene: TRBJ2-2
d_gene: NA
CDR3aa: CASSWGGSTGELFF
CDR3nt: TGTGCCAGCAGTTGGGGGGGCTCCACCGGGGAGCTGTTTTTT

v_gene: TRBV7-2
abundance: few
j_gene: TRBJ1-2
d_gene: NA
CDR3aa: CASSSLGSGGAYYGYTF
CDR3nt: TGTGCCAGCAGCTCACTCGGTTCGGGGGGCGCTTACTATGGCTACACCTTC

v_gene: TRBV6-1
abundance: NA
j_gene: TRBJ1-5
d_gene: NA
CDR3aa: CASSAGRVQPQHF
CDR3nt: TGTGCCAGCAGTGCCGGTAGGGTTCAGCCCCAGCATTTT

v_gene: TRBV7-9
abundance: NA
j_gene: TRBJ1-2
d_gene: NA
CDR3aa: CASSLKSGTNYGYTF
CDR3nt: TGTGCCAGCAGCTTAAAGTCGGGAACTAACTATGGCTACACCTTC

v_gene: TRBV2
abundance: NA
j_gene: TRBJ1-5
d_gene: TRBD1
CDR3aa: CASSDGQGGSNQPQHF
CDR3nt: TGTGCCAGCAGTGATGGGCAGGGGGGAAGCAATCAGCCCCAGCATTTT

v_gene: TRBV9
abundance: NA
j_gene: TRBJ2-1
d_gene: TRBD2
CDR3aa: CASSPLAGEDGEQFF
CDR3nt: TGTGCCAGCAGCCCGTTAGCGGGAGAGGACGGTGAGCAGTTCTTC

v_gene: TRBV19
abundance: NA
j_gene: TRBJ2-5
d_gene: TRBD1
CDR3aa: CASSSRQGWQETQYF
CDR3nt: TGTGCCAGTAGTAGCCGACAGGGGTGGCAAGAGACCCAGTACTTC

v_gene: TRBV27
abundance: NA
j_gene: TRBJ2-2
d_gene: TRBD1
CDR3aa: CASSGTGGTGELFF
CDR3nt: TGTGCCAGCAGCGGGACAGGAGGGACCGGGGAGCTGTTTTTT

v_gene: TRBV27
abundance: NA
j_gene: TRBJ2-7
d_gene: TRBD2
CDR3aa: CASSPTSEVAGGYNEQYF
CDR3nt: TGTGCCAGCAGTCCCACCTCGGAGGTAGCGGGAGGGTACAACGAGCAGTACTTC

v_gene: TRBV6-5
abundance: NA
j_gene: TRBJ2-5
d_gene: NA
CDR3aa: CASSYSREVTQYF
CDR3nt: TGTGCCAGCAGTTACTCCAGGGAGGTGACCCAGTACTTC

v_gene: TRBV5-6
abundance: once
j_gene: TRBJ2-1
d_gene: NA
CDR3aa: CASRAPSQYNEQFF
CDR3nt: TGTGCCAGCAGGGCCCCCTCCCAATACAATGAGCAGTTCTTC

v_gene: TRBV4-1
abundance: NA
j_gene: TRBJ1-2
d_gene: NA
CDR3aa: CASSQADHSNYGYTF
CDR3nt: TGCGCCAGCAGCCAAGCGGACCATTCTAACTATGGCTACACCTTC

v_gene: TRBV5-1
abundance: NA
j_gene: TRBJ1-2
d_gene: TRBD1
CDR3aa: CASSPRGQGGLVYGYTF
CDR3nt: TGCGCCAGCAGCCCGAGGGGACAGGGGGGCCTAGTCTATGGCTACACCTTC

v_gene: TRBV2
abundance: once
j_gene: TRBJ1-1
d_gene: NA
CDR3aa: CASRALRQETNTEAFF
CDR3nt: TGTGCCAGCAGAGCGCTACGACAGGAAACGAACACTGAAGCTTTCTTT

v_gene: TRBV14
abundance: many
j_gene: TRBJ1-1
d_gene: NA
CDR3aa: CASSLLGSNTEAFF
CDR3nt: TGTGCCAGCAGCCTCCTAGGCAGCAACACTGAAGCTTTCTTT

v_gene: TRBV30
abundance: NA
j_gene: TRBJ2-7
d_gene: TRBD2
CDR3aa: CAWSGSGATWEQYF
CDR3nt: TGTGCCTGGAGTGGTAGCGGGGCTACCTGGGAGCAGTACTTC

v_gene: TRBV6-1
abundance: NA
j_gene: TRBJ2-7
d_gene: NA
CDR3aa: CASSPSSANSYEQYF
CDR3nt: TGTGCCAGCAGCCCGTCTTCAGCCAACTCCTACGAGCAGTACTTC